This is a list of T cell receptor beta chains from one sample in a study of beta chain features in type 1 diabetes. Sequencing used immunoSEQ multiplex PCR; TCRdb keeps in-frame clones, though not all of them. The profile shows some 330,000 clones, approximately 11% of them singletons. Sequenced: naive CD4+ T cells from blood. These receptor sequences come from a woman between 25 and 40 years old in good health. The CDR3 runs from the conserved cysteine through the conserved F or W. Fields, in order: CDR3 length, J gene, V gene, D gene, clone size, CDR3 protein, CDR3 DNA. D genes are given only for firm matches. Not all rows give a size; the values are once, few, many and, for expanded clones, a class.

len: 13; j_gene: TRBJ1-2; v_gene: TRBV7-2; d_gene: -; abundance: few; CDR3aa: CASTTQRMRGYTF; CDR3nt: TGTGCCAGCACCACCCAGAGGATGCGGGGCTACACCTTC
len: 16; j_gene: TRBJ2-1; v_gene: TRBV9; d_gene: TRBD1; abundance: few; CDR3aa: CASSVGGPDRVNEQFF; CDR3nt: TGTGCCAGCAGCGTAGGAGGACCCGACAGGGTTAATGAGCAGTTCTTC
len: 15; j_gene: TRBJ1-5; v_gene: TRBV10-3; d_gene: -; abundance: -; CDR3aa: CAISELGDSNQPQHF; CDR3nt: TGTGCCATCAGTGAGCTAGGGGATAGCAATCAGCCCCAGCATTTT
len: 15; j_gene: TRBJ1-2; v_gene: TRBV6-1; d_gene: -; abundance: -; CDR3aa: CASSVPPTNRYGYTF; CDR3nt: TGTGCCAGCAGTGTCCCCCCCACGAACCGGTATGGCTACACCTTC
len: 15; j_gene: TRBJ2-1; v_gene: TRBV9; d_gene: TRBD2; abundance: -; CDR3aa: CASSEGLAGNNEQFF; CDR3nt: TGTGCCAGCAGCGAGGGACTAGCGGGGAACAATGAGCAGTTCTTC
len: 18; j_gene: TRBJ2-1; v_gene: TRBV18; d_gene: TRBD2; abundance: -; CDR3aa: CASSPLPSGRAGYNEQFF; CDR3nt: TGTGCCAGCTCACCACTACCTAGCGGGAGGGCCGGCTACAATGAGCAGTTCTTC
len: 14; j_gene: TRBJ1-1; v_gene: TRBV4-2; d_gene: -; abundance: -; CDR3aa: CASSLRGPNTEAFF; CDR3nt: TGTGCCAGCAGTTTGCGAGGGCCGAACACTGAAGCTTTCTTT
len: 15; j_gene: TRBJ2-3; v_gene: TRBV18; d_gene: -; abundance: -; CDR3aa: CASSPLGSGTDTQYF; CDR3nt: TGTGCCAGCTCACCACTCGGCAGCGGCACAGATACGCAGTATTTT
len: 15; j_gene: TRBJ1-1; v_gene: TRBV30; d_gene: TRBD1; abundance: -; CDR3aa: CAWLGTVGVGTEAFF; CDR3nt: TGTGCCTGGCTTGGGACAGTAGGTGTAGGGACTGAAGCTTTCTTT
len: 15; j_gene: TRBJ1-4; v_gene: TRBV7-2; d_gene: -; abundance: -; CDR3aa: CASSPERGLNEKLFF; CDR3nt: TGTGCCAGCAGTCCCGAAAGGGGCCTTAATGAAAAACTGTTTTTT
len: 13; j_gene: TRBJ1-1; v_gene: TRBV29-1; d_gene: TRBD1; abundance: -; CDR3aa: CSVVTGGNTEAFF; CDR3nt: TGCAGCGTTGTTACAGGGGGGAACACTGAAGCTTTCTTT
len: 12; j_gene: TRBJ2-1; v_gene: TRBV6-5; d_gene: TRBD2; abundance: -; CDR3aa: CARTSGSNEQFF; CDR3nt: TGTGCCAGGACTAGCGGGTCCAATGAGCAGTTCTTC
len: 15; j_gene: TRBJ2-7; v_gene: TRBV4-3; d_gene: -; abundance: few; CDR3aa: CASSQVAGRSYEQYF; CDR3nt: TGCGCCAGCAGCCAAGTTGCGGGACGCTCCTACGAGCAGTACTTC
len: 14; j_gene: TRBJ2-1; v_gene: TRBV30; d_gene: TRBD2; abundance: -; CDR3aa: CAWSSSGRSNEQFF; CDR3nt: TGTGCCTGGAGTAGTAGCGGGAGAAGCAATGAGCAGTTCTTC
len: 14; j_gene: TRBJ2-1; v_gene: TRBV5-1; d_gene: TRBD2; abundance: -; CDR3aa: CASSWNSGINEQFF; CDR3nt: TGCGCCAGCAGCTGGAACAGCGGGATCAATGAGCAGTTCTTC
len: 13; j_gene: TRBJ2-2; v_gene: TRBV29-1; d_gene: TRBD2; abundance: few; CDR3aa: CSAQGLVAGELFF; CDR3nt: TGCAGCGCTCAGGGACTAGTGGCCGGGGAGCTGTTTTTT
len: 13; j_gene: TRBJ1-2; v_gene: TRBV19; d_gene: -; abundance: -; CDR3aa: CASRDHGFYGYTF; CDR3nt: TGTGCCAGTAGAGATCACGGGTTCTATGGCTACACCTTC
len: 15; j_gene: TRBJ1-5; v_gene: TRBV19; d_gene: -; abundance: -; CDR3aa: CASSQIIDSNQPQHF; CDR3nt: TGTGCCAGTAGTCAGATAATTGATAGCAATCAGCCCCAGCATTTT
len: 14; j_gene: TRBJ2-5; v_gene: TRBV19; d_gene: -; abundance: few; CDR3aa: CASSTGTRQETQYF; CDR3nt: TGTGCCAGTAGTACCGGGACTCGTCAAGAGACCCAGTACTTC
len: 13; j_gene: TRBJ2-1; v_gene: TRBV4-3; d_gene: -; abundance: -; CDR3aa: CASSQGLYNEQFF; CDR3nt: TGCGCCAGCAGCCAAGGGCTTTACAATGAGCAGTTCTTC
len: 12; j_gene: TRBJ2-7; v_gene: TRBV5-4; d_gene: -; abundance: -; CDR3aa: CASSPTRGEQYF; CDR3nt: TGTGCCAGCAGCCCGACGCGGGGCGAGCAGTACTTC
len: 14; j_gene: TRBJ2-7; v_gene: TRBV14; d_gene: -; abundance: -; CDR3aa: CASSQDLVEREQYF; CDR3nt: TGTGCCAGCAGCCAAGACTTGGTGGAGCGGGAGCAGTACTTC
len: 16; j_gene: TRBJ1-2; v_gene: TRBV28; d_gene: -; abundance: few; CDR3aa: CASSLYNRALNYGYTF; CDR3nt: TGTGCCAGCAGTTTATACAACAGGGCCCTCAACTATGGCTACACCTTC